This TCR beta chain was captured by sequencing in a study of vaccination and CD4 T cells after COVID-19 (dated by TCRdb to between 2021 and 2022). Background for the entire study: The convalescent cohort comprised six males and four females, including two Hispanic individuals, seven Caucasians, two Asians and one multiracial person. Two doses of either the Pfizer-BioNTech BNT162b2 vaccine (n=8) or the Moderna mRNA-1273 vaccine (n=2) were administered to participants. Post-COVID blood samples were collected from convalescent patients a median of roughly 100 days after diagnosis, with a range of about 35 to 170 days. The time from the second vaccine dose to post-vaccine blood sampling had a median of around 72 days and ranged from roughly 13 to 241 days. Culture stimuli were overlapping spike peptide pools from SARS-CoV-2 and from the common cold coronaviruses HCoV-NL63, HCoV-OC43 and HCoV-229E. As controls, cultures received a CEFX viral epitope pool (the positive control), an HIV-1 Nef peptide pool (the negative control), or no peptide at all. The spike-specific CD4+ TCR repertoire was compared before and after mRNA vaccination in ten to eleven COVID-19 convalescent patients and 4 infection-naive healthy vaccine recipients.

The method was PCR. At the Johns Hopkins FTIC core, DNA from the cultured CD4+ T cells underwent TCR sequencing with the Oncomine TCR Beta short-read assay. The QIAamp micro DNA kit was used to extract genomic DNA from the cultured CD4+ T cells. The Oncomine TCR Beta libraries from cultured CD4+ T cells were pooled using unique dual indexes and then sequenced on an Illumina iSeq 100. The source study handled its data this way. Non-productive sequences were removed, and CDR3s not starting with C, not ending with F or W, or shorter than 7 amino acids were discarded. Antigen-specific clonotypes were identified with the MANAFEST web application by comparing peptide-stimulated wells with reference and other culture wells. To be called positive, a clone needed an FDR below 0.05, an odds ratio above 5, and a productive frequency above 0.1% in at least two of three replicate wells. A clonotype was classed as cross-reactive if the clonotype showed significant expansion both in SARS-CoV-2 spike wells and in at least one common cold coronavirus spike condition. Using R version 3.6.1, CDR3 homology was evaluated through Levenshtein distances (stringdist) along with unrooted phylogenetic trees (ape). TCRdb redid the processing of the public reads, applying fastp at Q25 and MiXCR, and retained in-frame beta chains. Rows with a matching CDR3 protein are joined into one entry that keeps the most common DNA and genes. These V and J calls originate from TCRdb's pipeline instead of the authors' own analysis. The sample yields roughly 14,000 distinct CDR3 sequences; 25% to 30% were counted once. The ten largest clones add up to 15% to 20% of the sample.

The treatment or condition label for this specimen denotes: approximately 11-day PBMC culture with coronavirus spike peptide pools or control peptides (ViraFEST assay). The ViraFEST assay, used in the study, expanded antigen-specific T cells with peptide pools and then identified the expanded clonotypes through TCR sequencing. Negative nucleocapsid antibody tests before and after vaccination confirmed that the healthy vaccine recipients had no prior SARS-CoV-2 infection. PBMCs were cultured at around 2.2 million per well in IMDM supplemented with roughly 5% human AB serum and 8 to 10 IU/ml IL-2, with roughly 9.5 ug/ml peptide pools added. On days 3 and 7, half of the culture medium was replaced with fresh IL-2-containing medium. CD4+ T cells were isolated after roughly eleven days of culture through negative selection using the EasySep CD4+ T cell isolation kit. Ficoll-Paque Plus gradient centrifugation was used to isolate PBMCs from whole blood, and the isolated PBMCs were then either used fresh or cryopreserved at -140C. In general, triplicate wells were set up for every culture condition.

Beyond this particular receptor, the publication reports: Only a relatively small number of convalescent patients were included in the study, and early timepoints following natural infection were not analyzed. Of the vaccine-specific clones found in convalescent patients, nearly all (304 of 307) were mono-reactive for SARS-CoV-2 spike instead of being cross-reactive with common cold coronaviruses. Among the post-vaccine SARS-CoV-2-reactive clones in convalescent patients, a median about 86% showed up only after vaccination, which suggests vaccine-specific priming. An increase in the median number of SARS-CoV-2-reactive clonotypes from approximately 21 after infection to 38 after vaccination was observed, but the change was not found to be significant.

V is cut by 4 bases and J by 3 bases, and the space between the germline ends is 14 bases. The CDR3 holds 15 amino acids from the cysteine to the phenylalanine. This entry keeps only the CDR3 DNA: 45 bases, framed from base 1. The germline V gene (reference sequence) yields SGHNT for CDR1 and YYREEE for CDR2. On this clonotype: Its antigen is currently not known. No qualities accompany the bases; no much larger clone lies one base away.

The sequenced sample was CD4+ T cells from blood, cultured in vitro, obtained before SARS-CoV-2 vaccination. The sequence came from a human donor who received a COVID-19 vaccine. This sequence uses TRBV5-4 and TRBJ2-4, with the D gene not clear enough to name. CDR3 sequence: CASSPVTGDKNIQYF. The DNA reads TGTGCCAGCAGCCCGGTCACGGGTGACAAAAACATTCAGTACTTC.